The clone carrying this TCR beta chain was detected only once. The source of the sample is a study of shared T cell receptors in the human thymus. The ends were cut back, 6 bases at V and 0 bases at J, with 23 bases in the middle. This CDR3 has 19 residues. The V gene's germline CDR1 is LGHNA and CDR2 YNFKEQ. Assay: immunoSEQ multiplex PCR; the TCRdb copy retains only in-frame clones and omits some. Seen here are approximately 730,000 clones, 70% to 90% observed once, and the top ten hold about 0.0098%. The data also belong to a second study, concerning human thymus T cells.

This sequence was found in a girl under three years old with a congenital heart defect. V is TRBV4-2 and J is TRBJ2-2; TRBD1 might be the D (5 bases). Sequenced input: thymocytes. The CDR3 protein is CASSPRFKDRSSNTGELFF. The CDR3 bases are TGTGCCAGCAGTCCACGATTTAAAGACAGAAGTTCGAACACCGGGGAGCTGTTTTTT.